This T cell receptor (beta chain) was sequenced during a study of monozygotic twins with inflammatory bowel disease. This CDR3 is built from 12 residues. The germline CDR1 and CDR2 sequences are SEHNR and FQNEAQ (reference sequence). UMIs incorporating a 6-nucleotide sample barcode were appended by means of template switching. With the 5' RACE reads reprocessed, TCRdb shows one record per CDR3 protein and no DNA. The sample includes approximately 340,000 distinct CDR3 sequences. This sequence originates from a human donor with ulcerative colitis or Crohn's disease, or a healthy co-twin of an affected twin (not recorded which). The rearrangement uses TRBV7-9 and TRBJ1-6. Sequenced sample: blood. The CDR3 loop is CASSRENSPLHF.